The 26 T cell receptor beta chains below all came from one sample that was sequenced in a study of shared clonotypes between healthy human individuals. This table comes from immunoSEQ multiplex PCR, and its TCRdb copy is limited to in-frame clones, with some not included. The table lists approximately 590,000 clones, 95% to 96% of them singletons. CD8 cells classed as naive were CD45RO-negative and positively selected for CCR7, excluding terminally differentiated effector memory CD45RA+ cells. The source material was naive CD8+ T cells sorted from blood. Source of these receptors: a woman between 25 and 40 years old in good health.

This sequence joins TRBV5-1 and TRBJ2-7; perhaps TRBD1 as D (6 bases). V shed 9 bases and J shed 0 bases, with 16 bases lying between them. The CDR3 contains 14 residues. Looked up from germline, CDR1 is SGHRS and CDR2 is YFSETQ. CDR3 loop: CATGAEGGSYEQYF. The CDR3 nucleotides read TGCGCCACCGGAGCGGAAGGGGGCTCCTACGAGCAGTACTTC.

This clone was counted once. The CDR3 nucleotides read TGCGCCAGCAGCCAAGATCTGGGGGGCTTCGCTTTCTTT. Translating it yields CASSQDLGGFAFF. V gene TRBV4-1 combines with J gene TRBJ1-1, with D maybe TRBD1 (6 bases). Trimming took off 0 bases at V and 11 bases at J, with 13 bases between the two ends. The germline gives CDR1 MGHRA, CDR2 YSYEKL. This CDR3 is 13 amino acids long.

V and J are TRBV29-1 and TRBJ2-7, with D perhaps matching TRBD1 or TRBD2 (5 bases each). The length of the CDR3 is 15 residues. The germline gives CDR1 SQVTM, CDR2 ANQGSEA. Trimming pared 3 bases from V and 3 bases from J, leaving 18 bases between. The CDR3 nucleotides are TGCAGCGTTGAGAATCTGGGGACGCTTGGCTACGAGCAGTACTTC. Translation: CSVENLGTLGYEQYF.

The chain is built from TRBV23-1 and TRBJ2-1; 12 bases are shared with TRBD1. TRBV23-1 is designated an ORF whose function remains uncertain. The V and J ends lost 4 bases and 8 bases, in that order; junction bases with no gene match: 9. This CDR3 is 16 amino acids long. Here the CDR3 reads CASSRPGQGAQDEQFF. In nucleotides, the CDR3 is TGCGCCAGCAGTCGGCCGGGACAGGGGGCGCAGGATGAGCAGTTCTTC.

This rearrangement joins TRBV7-9 to TRBJ1-1; D is unclear. V gave up 3 bases and J gave up 3 bases, with 2 bases separating them. The CDR3 is made up of 11 amino acids. CDR1 and CDR2 (germline): SEHNR, FQNEAQ (reference sequence). The CDR3, as DNA: TGTGCCAGCAGCTTGGACACTGAAGCTTTCTTT. This encodes CASSLDTEAFF.

This clone was counted a single time. J is TRBJ2-7 and V is TRBV19; D is undetermined. There are 13 residues in the CDR3. V lost 5 bases, J lost 4 bases, and 12 bases lay in between. The germline gives CDR1 LNHDA, CDR2 SQIVND (reference sequence). The CDR3 coding sequence is TGTGCCAGTAGTCAGAGTCTTAATTACGAGCAGTACTTC. Translated: CASSQSLNYEQYF.

This clone came up once. The J gene is TRBJ2-7, the V gene TRBV7-9; 9 positions agree with TRBD1. J lost 3 bases, V lost 5 bases, and 5 bases had no gene match. The germline V gene encodes CDR1 SEHNR and CDR2 FQNEAQ (reference sequence). This CDR3 comprises 14 residues. The CDR3 sequence is CASSPGTGNYEQYF. In DNA form, the CDR3 reads TGTGCCAGCAGCCCCGGGACAGGGAACTACGAGCAGTACTTC.

The chain combines TRBV7-9 with TRBJ1-4; 10 bases are shared with TRBD1. V lost 4 bases and J lost 2; bases outside the gene matches: 7. CDR1 is SEHNR and CDR2 is FQNEAQ in the germline V gene (reference sequence). This CDR3 is built from 17 residues. DNA for the CDR3: TGTGCCAGCAGCTCCCGGGACAGGGGAGTCACTAATGAAAAACTGTTTTTT. Translation gives CASSSRDRGVTNEKLFF.

The chain joins TRBV9 to TRBJ1-1; D not certain. Trimming removed 3 bases from V and 0 bases from J, with 12 bases in between. The CDR3 extends over 15 amino acids. Germline-derived CDR1 and CDR2 are SGDLS and YYNGEE. In DNA form, the CDR3 reads TGTGCCAGCAGCGCCGCTGCCGAGGTGAACACTGAAGCTTTCTTT. Protein product: CASSAAAEVNTEAFF. The full variable domain, completed using reference TRBV9 and TRBJ1-1, is DSGVTQTPKHLITATGQRVTLRCSPRSGDLSVYWYQQSLDQGLQFLIQYYNGEERAKGNILERFSAQQFPDLHSELNLSSLELGDSALYFCASSAAAEVNTEAFFGQGTRLTVV.

The chain employs TRBV27 and TRBJ2-1; no firm D call. The CDR3 runs to 14 residues. V lost 3 bases and J lost 3, with 9 bases in between. Germline V lookup: CDR1 MNHEY, CDR2 SMNVEV (reference sequence). The CDR3 sequence is CASSFLTHYNEQFF. As DNA, the CDR3 is TGTGCCAGCAGTTTCTTGACACACTACAATGAGCAGTTCTTC.

This chain uses TRBV5-7 with TRBJ1-1; 9 bases are a match to TRBD1. TRBV5-7 belongs to the ORF category, with a function that is uncertain. J was trimmed by 1 base and V by 2 bases; bases with no gene match: 15. CDR3 length: 19 amino acids. The CDR3 DNA follows: TGTGCCAGCAGCTTACAGGGGGCTCTACTTACCTCAGAGAACACTGAAGCTTTCTTT. Translated, it gives CASSLQGALLTSENTEAFF.

The chain combines TRBV5-1 with TRBJ2-7, with D possibly TRBD2 on 6 matching bases. V lost 3 bases and J lost 4, with 11 bases in between. Germline assignment: CDR1 SGHRS and CDR2 YFSETQ. The CDR3 sequence is 13 residues long. The CDR3 is CASSYGGGYEQYF. Written as DNA, the CDR3 is TGCGCCAGCAGCTACGGGGGTGGGTACGAGCAGTACTTC.

This CDR3 reads CASSFYGGISSYEQYF. The CDR3 DNA is TGTGCCAGCAGTTTCTATGGGGGAATTAGCTCCTACGAGCAGTACTTC. The V gene is TRBV28, the J gene TRBJ2-7; D may be TRBD1 or TRBD2 (5 bases each). Germline V gene data show CDR1 as MDHEN and CDR2 as SYDVKM. The CDR3 contains 16 residues. V lost 3 bases and J lost 0, with 15 bases in between.

V is TRBV30 and J is TRBJ2-5, with D unclear. The germline V gene encodes CDR1 GTSNPN and CDR2 SVGIG (reference sequence). Trimming pared 2 bases from V and 4 bases from J, leaving 5 bases between. The CDR3 sequence is 11 residues long. CDR3 nucleotide sequence: TGTGCCTGGAGTCACGGAGAGACCCAGTACTTC. Translated, it gives CAWSHGETQYF. Variable domain in full (rest from reference TRBV30 and TRBJ2-5): SQTIHQWPATLVQPVGSPLSLECTVEGTSNPNLYWYRQAAGRGLQLLFYSVGIGQISSEVPQNLSASRPQDRQFILSSKKLLLSDSGFYLCAWSHGETQYFGPGTRLLVL.

This rearrangement joins TRBV7-9 to TRBJ2-1, with D unclear. Germline values: CDR1 SEHNR, CDR2 FQNEAQ (reference sequence). The CDR3 is 13 amino acids. V was clipped by 0 bases and J by 4 bases, with 4 bases between them. CDR3 bases: TGTGCCAGCAGCTTAGCCCCATACAATGAGCAGTTCTTC. Amino acids: CASSLAPYNEQFF. Filled out from reference TRBV7-9 and TRBJ2-1, the complete variable domain reads DTGVSQNPRHKITKRGQNVTFRCDPISEHNRLYWYRQTLGQGPEFLTYFQNEAQLEKSRLLSDRFSAERPKGSFSTLEIQRTEQGDSAMYLCASSLAPYNEQFFGPGTRLTVL.

In nucleotides, the CDR3 is TGTGCCAGTAGTATGGACAGGGAGACCGGGGAGCTGTTTTTT. It specifies CASSMDRETGELFF. This chain connects TRBV19 to TRBJ2-2, with TRBD1 matching over 8 bases. Germline V gives CDR1 LNHDA, CDR2 SQIVND (reference sequence). This CDR3 contains 14 residues. The V and J ends lost 3 bases and 5 bases, in that order; junction bases with no gene match: 2.

The rearrangement uses TRBV27 and TRBJ1-1, with D possibly TRBD1 on 5 matching bases. The V gene's germline CDR1 is MNHEY and CDR2 SMNVEV (reference sequence). Trimming removed 5 bases at V and 4 bases at J, with 11 bases between. CDR3 length: 13 residues. CDR3 sequence reads: CASSLTVGTEAFF. The CDR3 DNA reads as TGTGCCAGCAGTCTGACAGTAGGCACTGAAGCTTTCTTT.

The chain carries TRBV11-2 and TRBJ2-7; 7 nucleotides match TRBD1. CDR3 length equals 15 residues. Per germline, CDR1 SGHAT and CDR2 FQNNGV. V shed 4 bases, J shed 3 bases, and the junction held 9 bases outside the gene matches. The DNA of the CDR3 is TGTGCCAGCAGCTCTATGACAGGGACGAACTACGAGCAGTACTTC. Translation: CASSSMTGTNYEQYF.

The chain combines TRBV23-1 with TRBJ2-7, with D tentatively TRBD1 (5 bases). TRBV23-1 falls under the ORF class, with uncertain function. The CDR3 spans 13 residues. Between the trimmed V and J ends, which lost 5 bases and 4 bases, there was a span of 12 bases. The CDR3 is CASSAQGTYEQYF. The CDR3 DNA sequence: TGCGCCAGCAGTGCCCAGGGTACGTACGAGCAGTACTTC.

This clone was seen once. This chain joins TRBV28 and TRBJ2-7, with D unclear. Trimming cost V 5 bases and J 4 bases, with 12 bases left between them. CDR3 length equals 13 residues. Germline V gene data show CDR1 as MDHEN and CDR2 as SYDVKM. The CDR3 bases are TGTGCCAGCAGTGAACCGGGCACATACGAGCAGTACTTC. Translated: CASSEPGTYEQYF.

The CDR3 spells CALRGGNGYTF. The CDR3 DNA reads as TGTGCCCTAAGGGGGGGGAATGGCTACACCTTC. The chain recombines TRBV28 with TRBJ1-2; possibly TRBD1 for D (6 bases). V dropped 11 bases and J dropped 6 bases, with 13 bases sitting between them. The germline V gene has CDR1 MDHEN and CDR2 SYDVKM. This CDR3 is 11 amino acids long.

This clone was detected once. This chain uses TRBV4-2 with TRBJ2-7, with TRBD2 matching over 11 bases. With V trimmed by 0 bases and J by 12 bases, 10 bases remained unmatched. Germline CDR1 LGHNA, CDR2 YNFKEQ. The CDR3 is made up of 15 amino acids. CDR3 protein: CASSQEALAGGMAYF. The CDR3 region has the DNA TGTGCCAGCAGCCAAGAGGCGCTAGCGGGAGGTATGGCGTACTTC.

This clone was recorded only once. The chain joins TRBV9 to TRBJ2-7; D is tentatively TRBD1 or TRBD2 (6 bases each). Germline V gene data show CDR1 as SGDLS and CDR2 as YYNGEE. V lost 5 bases to trimming and J lost 6 bases, with 21 bases between them. The CDR3 loop spans 15 amino acids. CDR3 nucleotides: TGTGCCAGCAGTGAGTCCGGGGGCGCGAGTTCCGAGCAGTACTTC. It yields the protein CASSESGGASSEQYF.

The rearrangement links TRBV15 to TRBJ1-4; D remains ambiguous. This CDR3 contains 14 residues. Looked up from germline, CDR1 is LNHNV and CDR2 is YYDKDF (reference sequence). Trimming removed 3 bases from V and 8 bases from J, with 13 bases in between. DNA of the CDR3: TGTGCCACCAGCAGCCCAGGACGAGGGGAAAAACTGTTTTTT. It yields the protein CATSSPGRGEKLFF.

The V call is TRBV11-2, the J call TRBJ2-7, with 11 bases identical to TRBD2. The V and J ends lost 4 bases and 2 bases, in that order; junction bases with no gene match: 4. Germline V CDR1 and CDR2: SGHAT, FQNNGV. The CDR3 consists of 15 residues. CDR3 sequence reads: CASSSGLAEAYEQYF. The CDR3 DNA follows: TGTGCCAGCAGCTCGGGACTAGCGGAGGCCTACGAGCAGTACTTC.

The J gene is TRBJ1-5, the V gene TRBV19; tentatively, D is TRBD1 (5 bases). Looked up from germline, CDR1 is LNHDA and CDR2 is SQIVND (reference sequence). This CDR3 has 15 residues. Trimming took off 6 bases at V and 7 bases at J, with 19 bases between the two ends. The CDR3 region is CASSETRGGRQPQHF. CDR3 DNA sequence: TGTGCCAGTAGCGAAACAAGGGGAGGTCGGCAGCCCCAGCATTTT.